This record concerns one T cell receptor (beta chain) sequence. Antigen unknown. The CDR3 spans 18 residues. V lost 3 bases to trimming and J lost 0 bases; unmatched junction nucleotides: 10. From germline, CDR1 is KGHSH and CDR2 LQKENI. The data were obtained in a study of cytotoxic CD8 clonotypes in ibrutinib-treated CLL. Libraries were prepared by immunoSEQ multiplex PCR; TCRdb keeps only in-frame clonotypes and omits some of them. Of around 91,000 clones in the sample, roughly 86% were seen once. Whole-study findings and limits: Sampling times, which were not matched between the groups, differed between sustained-remission patients and progressing patients.

The TCR sequence derives from a human donor with chronic lymphocytic leukemia. The source was PBMCs, collected before ibrutinib treatment. This chain connects TRBV18 to TRBJ2-1; 8 bases map to TRBD2. The CDR3 coding sequence is TGTGCCAGCTCACCCTTCCAGACTAGCGCCAGCTCCTACAATGAGCAGTTCTTC. This codes for CASSPFQTSASSYNEQFF.